This T cell receptor (beta chain) was recorded in a study of glioma-infiltrating T cells after dendritic cell vaccination (dated by TCRdb to about 2016). For the wider study: The cohort comprised approximately 15 glioblastoma patients from Phase I and II dendritic cell vaccination trials, 9 newly diagnosed and 6 with recurrent disease. TCR sequencing metrics, including TIL content and tumor-blood repertoire overlap, were correlated with survival after dendritic cell vaccination. Patients received three intradermal dendritic cell vaccine injections at biweekly intervals in the arm below the axilla. In glioblastoma patients vaccinated with dendritic cells, deep sequencing of TCR beta CDR3 regions served to measure the amount of tumor-infiltrating lymphocytes and to compare repertoires between tumor and blood. The vaccine consisted of monocyte-derived dendritic cells cultured seven to eight days with IL-4 and GM-CSF, then pulsed overnight with autologous tumor lysate. Patients received autologous tumor lysate-pulsed dendritic cell vaccination between the early 2000s and the early 2010s.

In regard to this clone: What this receptor recognizes is not known. Within one base of it there is no much larger clone, and no base qualities were kept.

The immunoSEQ assay amplified TCRB CDR3 regions from around 2 micrograms of genomic DNA, or from all available DNA when less than that amount was available. The multiplex PCR relied on 60 forward primers for TCR V beta segments and 13 reverse primers for J beta segments. To estimate reads per starting template, synthetic control templates were spiked into each sample at limiting dilution. The Illumina HiSeq System generated sequencing reads of 87 bp. In the paper's pipeline: PCR and sequencing errors were removed by merging closely related sequences with a nearest neighbor algorithm. TCR overlap was measured as the percentage of unique tumor TCR beta sequences also present in the same patient's peripheral blood. Entries here come from immuneACCESS through TCRdb and include only in-frame sequences with V and J called. Some clones fail to appear in such tables; in the studies checked, an unresolved V gene covers under half of the shortfall, and the cause of the remainder is unknown. The V and J calls and clone size were taken over from that table, and D and trimming were inferred from the DNA. The sample table lists about 73,000 clones, over 75% of them with a count of one. The ten largest clones add up to 2.1% of the sample.

To be selected, patients needed enough residual fresh-frozen tumor tissue and more than two years of available survival data. An isocitrate dehydrogenase mutation was not carried by any of the glioblastoma patients, although molecular status was otherwise variable. PBMC collection took place before vaccination, two weeks after the third vaccination, and at tumor progression if progression occurred. Genomic DNA was extracted with the Qiagen DNeasy Blood extraction Kit. On the study overall, not on this receptor specifically: The three-group TCR overlap response model was described as speculative and requiring prospective validation. The cohort was small and heterogeneous, few patients had complete blood and tumor sets, and even fewer had initial-recurrent tumor pairs. No direct relationship between TCR clonality and survival was found, suggesting a diverse polyclonal response may matter. Higher estimated pretreatment TIL content predicted longer time to progression and overall survival after dendritic cell vaccination.

V loses 8 bases of germline sequence and J loses 1 base, and the interval between the two ends is 9 bases. The CDR3 sequence holds 13 residues, the cysteine and phenylalanine included. Solely the CDR3 DNA is kept, with 39 bases framed from the first base. The V and J genes are TRBV5-3 and TRBJ2-2, with an unclear D gene assignment. TRBV5-3 falls under the ORF class, with uncertain function. The material sequenced was blood, taken before dendritic cell vaccination. The clonotype was recovered from a human donor with glioblastoma. The CDR3 reads CASPRRNTGELFF. The bases read TGTGCCAGTCCGCGGAGGAACACCGGGGAGCTGTTTTTT.